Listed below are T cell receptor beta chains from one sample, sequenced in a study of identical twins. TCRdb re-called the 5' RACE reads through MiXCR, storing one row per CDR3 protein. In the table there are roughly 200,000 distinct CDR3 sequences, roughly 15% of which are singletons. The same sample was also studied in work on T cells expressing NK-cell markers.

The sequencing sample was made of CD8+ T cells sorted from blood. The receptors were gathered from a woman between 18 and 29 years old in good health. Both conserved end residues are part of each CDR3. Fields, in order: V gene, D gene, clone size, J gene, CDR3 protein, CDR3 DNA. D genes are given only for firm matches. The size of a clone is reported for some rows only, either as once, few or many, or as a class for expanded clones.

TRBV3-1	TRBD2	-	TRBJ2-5	CASLGREGHLRETQYF	TGTGCCAGCCTGGGGCGGGAGGGCCATCTCCGGGAGACCCAGTACTTC
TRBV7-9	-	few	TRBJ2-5	CASSLVVADQETQYF	TGTGCCAGCAGCTTAGTGGTGGCTGACCAAGAGACCCAGTACTTC
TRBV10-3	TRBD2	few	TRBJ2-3	CAIRGTSGEMTDTQYF	TGTGCCATCAGGGGGACTAGCGGGGAAATGACAGATACGCAGTATTTT
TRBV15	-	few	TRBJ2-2	CATSGSAGELFF	TGTGCCACCAGCGGATCCGCCGGGGAGCTGTTTTTT
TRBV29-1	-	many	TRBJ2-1	CSTVVNEQFF	TGCAGCACCGTAGTCAATGAGCAGTTCTTC
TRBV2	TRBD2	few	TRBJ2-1	CASPIIAGRTKNEQFF	TGTGCCAGCCCGATCATAGCGGGAAGAACGAAGAATGAGCAGTTCTTC
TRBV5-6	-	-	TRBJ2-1	CASSDTLRGDYNEQFF	TGTGCCAGCAGCGATACCTTGCGGGGAGACTACAATGAGCAGTTCTTC
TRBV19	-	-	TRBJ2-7	CASSPGWEYEQYF	TGTGCCAGTTCGCCCGGTTGGGAGTACGAGCAGTACTTC
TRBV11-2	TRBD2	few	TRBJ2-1	CASSPGLAGGIEQFF	TGTGCCAGCAGCCCGGGACTAGCGGGGGGTATTGAGCAGTTCTTC
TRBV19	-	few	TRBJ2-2	CASSWEGGTGELFF	TGTGCCAGTAGTTGGGAGGGGGGTACCGGGGAGCTGTTTTTT